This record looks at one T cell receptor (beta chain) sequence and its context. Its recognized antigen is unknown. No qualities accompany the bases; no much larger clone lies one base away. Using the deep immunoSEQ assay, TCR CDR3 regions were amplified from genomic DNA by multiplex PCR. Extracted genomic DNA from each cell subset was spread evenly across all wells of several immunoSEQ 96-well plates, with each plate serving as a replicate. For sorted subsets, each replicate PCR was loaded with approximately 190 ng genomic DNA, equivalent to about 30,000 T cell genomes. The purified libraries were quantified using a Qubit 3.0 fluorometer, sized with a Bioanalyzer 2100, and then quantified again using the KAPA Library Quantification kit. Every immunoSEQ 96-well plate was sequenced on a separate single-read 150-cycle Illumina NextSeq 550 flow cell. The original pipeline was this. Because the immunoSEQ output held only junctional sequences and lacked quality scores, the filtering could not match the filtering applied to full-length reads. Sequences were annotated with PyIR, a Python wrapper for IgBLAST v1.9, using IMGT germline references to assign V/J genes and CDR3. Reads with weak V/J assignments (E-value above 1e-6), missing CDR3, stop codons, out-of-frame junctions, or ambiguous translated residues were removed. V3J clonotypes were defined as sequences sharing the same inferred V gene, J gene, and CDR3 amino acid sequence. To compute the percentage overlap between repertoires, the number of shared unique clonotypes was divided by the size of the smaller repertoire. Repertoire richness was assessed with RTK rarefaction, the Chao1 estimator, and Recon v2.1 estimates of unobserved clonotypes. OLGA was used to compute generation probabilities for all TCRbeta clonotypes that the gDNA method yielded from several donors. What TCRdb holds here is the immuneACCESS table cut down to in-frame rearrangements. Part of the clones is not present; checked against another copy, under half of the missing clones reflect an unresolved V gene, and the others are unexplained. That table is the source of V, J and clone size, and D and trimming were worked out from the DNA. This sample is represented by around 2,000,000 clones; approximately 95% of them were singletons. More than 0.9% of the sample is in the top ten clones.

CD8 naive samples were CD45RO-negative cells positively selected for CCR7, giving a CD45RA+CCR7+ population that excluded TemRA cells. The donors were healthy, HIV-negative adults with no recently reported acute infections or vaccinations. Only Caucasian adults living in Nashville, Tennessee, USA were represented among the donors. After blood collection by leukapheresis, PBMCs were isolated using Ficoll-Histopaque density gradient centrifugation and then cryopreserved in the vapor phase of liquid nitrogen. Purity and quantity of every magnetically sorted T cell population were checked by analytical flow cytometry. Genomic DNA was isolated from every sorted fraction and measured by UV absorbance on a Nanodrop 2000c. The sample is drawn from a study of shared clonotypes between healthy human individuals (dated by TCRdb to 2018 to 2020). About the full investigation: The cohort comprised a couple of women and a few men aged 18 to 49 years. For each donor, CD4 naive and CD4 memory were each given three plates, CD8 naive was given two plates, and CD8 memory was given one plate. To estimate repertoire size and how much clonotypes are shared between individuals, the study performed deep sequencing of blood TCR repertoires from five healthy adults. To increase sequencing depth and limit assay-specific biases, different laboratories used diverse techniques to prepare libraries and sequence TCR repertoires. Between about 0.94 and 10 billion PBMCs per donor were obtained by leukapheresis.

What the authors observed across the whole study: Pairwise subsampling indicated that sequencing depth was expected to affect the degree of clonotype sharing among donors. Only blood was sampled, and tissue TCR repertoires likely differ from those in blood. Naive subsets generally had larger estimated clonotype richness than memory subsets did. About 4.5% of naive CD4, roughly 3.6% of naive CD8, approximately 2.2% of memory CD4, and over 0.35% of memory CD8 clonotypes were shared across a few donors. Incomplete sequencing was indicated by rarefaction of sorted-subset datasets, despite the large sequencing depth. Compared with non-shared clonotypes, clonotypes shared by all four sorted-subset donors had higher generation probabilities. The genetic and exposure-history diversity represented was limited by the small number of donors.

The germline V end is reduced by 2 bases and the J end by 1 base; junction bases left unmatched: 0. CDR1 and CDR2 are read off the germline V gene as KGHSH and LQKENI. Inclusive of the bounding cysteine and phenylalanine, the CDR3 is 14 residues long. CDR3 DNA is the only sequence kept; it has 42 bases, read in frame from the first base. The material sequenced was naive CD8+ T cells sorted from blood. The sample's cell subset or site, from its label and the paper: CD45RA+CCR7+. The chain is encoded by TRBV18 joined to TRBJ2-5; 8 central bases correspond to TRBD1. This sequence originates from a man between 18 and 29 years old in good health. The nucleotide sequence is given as TGTGCCAGCTCACCAACAGGGGGCCAAGAGACCCAGTACTTC. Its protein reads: CASSPTGGQETQYF.